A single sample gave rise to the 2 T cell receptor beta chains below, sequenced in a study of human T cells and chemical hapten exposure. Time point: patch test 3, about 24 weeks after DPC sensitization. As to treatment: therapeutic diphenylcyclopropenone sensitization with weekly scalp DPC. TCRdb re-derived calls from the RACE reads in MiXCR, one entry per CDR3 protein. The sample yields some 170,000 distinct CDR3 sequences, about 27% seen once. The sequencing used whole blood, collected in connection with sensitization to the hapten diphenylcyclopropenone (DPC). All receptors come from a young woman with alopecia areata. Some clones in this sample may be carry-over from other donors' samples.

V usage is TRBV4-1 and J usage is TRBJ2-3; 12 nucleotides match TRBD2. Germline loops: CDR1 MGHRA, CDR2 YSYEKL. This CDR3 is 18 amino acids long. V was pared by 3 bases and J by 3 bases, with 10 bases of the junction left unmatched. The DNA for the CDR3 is TGCGCCAGCAGCCATCCTCGTAGGACTAGCGGGGTGACAGATACGCAGTATTTT. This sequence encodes CASSHPRRTSGVTDTQYF.

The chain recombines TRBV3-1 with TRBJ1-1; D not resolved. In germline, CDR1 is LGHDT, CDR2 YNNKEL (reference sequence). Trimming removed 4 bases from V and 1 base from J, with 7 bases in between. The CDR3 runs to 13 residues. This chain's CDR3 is CASSPTPNTEAFF. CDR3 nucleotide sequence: TGTGCCAGCAGCCCGACACCGAACACTGAAGCTTTCTTT.